This T cell receptor beta chain appears in the sequencing data of a study of T-cell memory formation after mild COVID-19. Germline lookup yields CDR1 MNHEY and CDR2 SVGAGI. V gave up 6 bases and J gave up 1 base; unmatched junction bases: 6. CDR3 length equals 15 residues. TCRdb reprocessed the 5' RACE reads with MiXCR, giving one entry per CDR3 protein. The data hold roughly 610,000 distinct CDR3 sequences, with 17% observed a single time. There are a few counts of this clonotype. The TCR was taken from an adult woman who had mild COVID-19 (a few samples of this study predate the infection). Cell type and time point are not known. This sequence joins TRBV6-5 and TRBJ2-7; 10 bases agree with TRBD1. The sequencing sample was made of PBMCs or a T cell subset sorted from them (not recorded which). The CDR3 loop reads CASRLTGGPSYEQYF. CDR3 nucleotides: TGTGCCAGCAGGTTGACAGGGGGCCCTTCCTACGAGCAGTACTTC.